The source of this TCR beta chain is a study of T cells expressing NK-cell markers. Across the study: Sequencing of TCR beta repertoires drew on sorted CD3+CD56+NKG2C+, CD3+CD56+NKG2C- and CD3+CD56-NKG2C+ T cells.

TCRdb re-called the 5' RACE reads; one entry per CDR3 protein, DNA not given. The sample table includes 400,000 to 450,000 distinct CDR3 sequences. This CDR3 has 15 amino acids. Sequenced sample: blood T cells: a sorted CD56 or NKG2C T cell subset, CD4+ or CD8+ T cells, or bulk PBMC T cells (not recorded which). This TCR derives from a woman between 18 and 70 years old in good health. The V and J genes are TRBV12-3 or TRBV12-4 and TRBJ2-1; there is no DNA to check the TCRdb D call of TRBD2. The CDR3: CASSLVLAGGYEQFF.